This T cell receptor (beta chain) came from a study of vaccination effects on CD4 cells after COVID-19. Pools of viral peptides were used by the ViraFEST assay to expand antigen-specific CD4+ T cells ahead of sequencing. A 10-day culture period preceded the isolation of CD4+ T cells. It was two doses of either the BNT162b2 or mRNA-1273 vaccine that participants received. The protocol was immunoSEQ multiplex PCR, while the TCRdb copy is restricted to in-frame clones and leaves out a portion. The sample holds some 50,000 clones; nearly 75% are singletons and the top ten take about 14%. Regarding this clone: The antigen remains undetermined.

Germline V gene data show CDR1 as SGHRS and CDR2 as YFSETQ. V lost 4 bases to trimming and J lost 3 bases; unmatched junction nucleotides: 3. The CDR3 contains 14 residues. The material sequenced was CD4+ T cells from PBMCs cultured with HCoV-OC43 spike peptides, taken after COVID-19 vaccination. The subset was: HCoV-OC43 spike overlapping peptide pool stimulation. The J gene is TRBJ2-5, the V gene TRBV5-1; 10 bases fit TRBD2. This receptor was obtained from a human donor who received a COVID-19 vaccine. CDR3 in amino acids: CASSPGLAEETQYF. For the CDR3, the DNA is TGCGCCAGCAGCCCCGGACTAGCGGAAGAGACCCAGTACTTC.